This T cell receptor beta chain was profiled in a study of T cells in narcolepsy. TCRdb's copy holds only in-frame clones and misses some; the assay was immunoSEQ multiplex PCR. The sample yields over 25,000 clones, roughly 78% seen once. V was clipped by 6 bases and J by 9 bases; unmatched bases: 9. The germline V gene has CDR1 MDHEN and CDR2 SYDVKM. The CDR3 is 14 residues long. Sequenced: memory (CD45RA-) CD4+ T cells from blood. This rearrangement joins TRBV28 to TRBJ2-1, with 9 positions matching TRBD2. The sequence was collected from a human donor in good health. DNA for the CDR3: TGTGCCAGCAGGTCTAGCGGGATTACTCCTGAGCAGTTCTTC. Its translation is CASRSSGITPEQFF.